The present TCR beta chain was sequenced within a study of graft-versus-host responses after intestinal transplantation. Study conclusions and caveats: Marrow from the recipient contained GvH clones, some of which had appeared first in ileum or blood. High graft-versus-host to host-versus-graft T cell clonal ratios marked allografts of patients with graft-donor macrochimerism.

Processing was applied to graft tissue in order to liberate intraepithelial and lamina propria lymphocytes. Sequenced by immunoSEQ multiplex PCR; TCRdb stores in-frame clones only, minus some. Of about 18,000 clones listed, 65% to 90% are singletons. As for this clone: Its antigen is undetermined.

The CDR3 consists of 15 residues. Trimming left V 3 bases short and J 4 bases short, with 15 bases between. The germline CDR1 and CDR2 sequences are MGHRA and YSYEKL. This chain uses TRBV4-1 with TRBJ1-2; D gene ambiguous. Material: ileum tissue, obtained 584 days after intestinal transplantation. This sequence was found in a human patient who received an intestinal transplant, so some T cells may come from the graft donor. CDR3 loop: CASSHADFRTYGYTF. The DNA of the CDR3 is TGCGCCAGCAGCCATGCCGACTTTAGAACCTATGGCTACACCTTC.